This T cell receptor (beta chain) was retrieved from a study of T-cell memory formation after mild COVID-19. About the research overall: TCR clusters showed largely donor specificity.

As concerns this clonotype: What it binds is unknown.

J gave up 0 bases and V 4 bases, and 9 bases lay outside the gene matches. The CDR3 loop spans 18 amino acids. The V gene's germline CDR1 is KGHDR and CDR2 SFDVKD. Notes on the study in general: Of the contracting clones, CD4+ ones lay mainly in CM and EM, and CD8+ ones in EMRA. The authors left the SARS-CoV-2 specificity of second-wave clones peaking on day 37 unconfirmed.

Constant-segment primers and 5'RACE yielded cDNA libraries for TCR alpha and TCR beta, each carrying sample barcodes and UMIs. TCRdb processed the 5' RACE reads anew with MiXCR; each CDR3 protein has one entry. Among about 180,000 distinct CDR3 sequences listed, around 15% were seen once. This sequence joins TRBV24-1 and TRBJ2-1, with TRBD2 identical over 9 bases. Source material: PBMCs or a T cell subset sorted from them (not recorded which). This TCR came from an adult woman who had mild COVID-19 (a few samples of this study predate the infection). Cell type and time point are not known. The CDR3 nucleotides are TGTGCCACCAGTGACTCCTTTGGTAGCGGGAGCTCCTACAATGAGCAGTTCTTC. This codes for CATSDSFGSGSSYNEQFF.